This is a list of T cell receptor beta chains from one sample in a study of immune heterogeneity within non-small cell lung tumors. TCRdb independently ran MiXCR on the multiplex PCR reads; one entry per CDR3 protein. The repertoire holds about 3,300 distinct CDR3 sequences, with 52% as singletons. Source material: lung tumor tissue. These receptors came from a man aged 55 to 70 with non-small cell lung cancer. The CDR3 runs from the conserved cysteine through the conserved F or W. D genes are given only for firm matches. Only some rows state a clone size, as once, few, many or a class for expanded clones.

>.|TRBJ2-3|.|TRBV28
TGTGCCAGCAGTCCCAGAACTAGGGGGAGAGGGCCCGGTACGCAGTATTTT
CASSPRTRGRGPGTQYF
>TRBD2|TRBJ2-1|medium-sized|TRBV24-1
TGTGCCACCAGTGAGAAAGGACTAGCGGGACTTCACCATGAGCAGTTCTTC
CATSEKGLAGLHHEQFF
>.|TRBJ2-3|.|TRBV18
TGTGCCAGCTCACCACGACAGAACCAACCAGATACGCAGTATTTT
CASSPRQNQPDTQYF
>TRBD1|TRBJ1-5|.|TRBV6-1
TGTGCCAGCAGGACAGGGAATCAGCCCCAGCATTTT
CASRTGNQPQHF
>TRBD1|TRBJ2-3|medium-sized|TRBV5-1
TGCGCCAGCAGCTTGGCCCCTAGGGGGCTAGGCACAGATACGCAGTATTTT
CASSLAPRGLGTDTQYF
>.|TRBJ2-1|.|TRBV20-1
TGCAGTGCTAGAGATCGGAGCAATGAGCAGTTCTTC
CSARDRSNEQFF
>TRBD2|TRBJ2-1|medium-sized|TRBV6-2/TRBV6-3
TGTGCCAGCAGTCGGACTAGCGGAAGCGATGAGCAGTTCTTC
CASSRTSGSDEQFF
>.|TRBJ1-3|.|TRBV30
TGTGCCTGGAGTTTAAGAGGAAACACCATATATTTT
CAWSLRGNTIYF
>TRBD1|TRBJ1-2|.|TRBV19
TGTGCCAGTAGCCAAGGGACAGGGAAGGTCTATGGCTACACCTTC
CASSQGTGKVYGYTF
>.|TRBJ1-2|.|TRBV30
TGTGTTAGAGGGATCGGGCGTAGTGGCTACACCTTC
CVRGIGRSGYTF
>.|TRBJ1-4|.|TRBV3-1
TGTGCCAGCAACCAAGATCCGGGCAGGGTTAATGAAAAACTGTTTTTT
CASNQDPGRVNEKLFF
>.|TRBJ2-5|medium-sized|TRBV3-1
TGTGCCAGCAGCCAAGATCGGTGGGGGGAGACCCAGTACTTC
CASSQDRWGETQYF
>TRBD1|TRBJ1-1|large|TRBV20-1
TGCAGTGCGGGCAGGGGGCACATCACTGAAGCTTTCTTT
CSAGRGHITEAFF
>TRBD1|TRBJ1-2|.|TRBV28
TGTGCCTGGGGGGGACAGGGGAACTATGGCTACACCTTC
CAWGGQGNYGYTF
>.|TRBJ2-1|medium-sized|TRBV14
TGTGCCAGCAGCCCAGTGGTGAGTGCCTACAATGAGCAGTTCTTC
CASSPVVSAYNEQFF
>.|TRBJ2-1|once|TRBV19
TGTGCCAGTAGTTCCTCCCCCCCGACTAGGGGGTACAATGAGCAGTTCTTC
CASSSSPPTRGYNEQFF
>TRBD2|TRBJ2-7|large|TRBV11-2
TGTGCCAGCAGCTCGGGGACTAGGGACTACGAGCAGTACTTC
CASSSGTRDYEQYF
>.|TRBJ2-7|medium-sized|TRBV11-3
TGTGCCAGCAGCCAGCAGGAAGTATACGAGCAGTACTTC
CASSQQEVYEQYF
>TRBD1|TRBJ2-7|.|TRBV5-1
TGCGCCAGCAGCTTGGCAGGGGGACCCTACGAGCAGTACTTC
CASSLAGGPYEQYF
>.|TRBJ1-5|.|TRBV19
TGTGCCAGTAGTATTGTTAACAATCAGCCCCAGCATTTT
CASSIVNNQPQHF
>.|TRBJ2-3|.|TRBV20-1
TGCAGTGCTCCTGGAGTAGCGGGCACAGATACGCAGTATTTT
CSAPGVAGTDTQYF
>.|TRBJ1-2|large|TRBV7-6
TGTGCCAGCAGCAAAACACAGGGTGACGGCTACACCTTC
CASSKTQGDGYTF
>.|TRBJ2-7|.|TRBV19
TGTGCCAGTAGTTTTGTCAGGGGATACGAGCAGTACTTC
CASSFVRGYEQYF
>TRBD2|TRBJ2-2|medium-sized|TRBV27
TGTGCCAGCAGTTTAGGGGCTAGCGGGAGAGGAGGCGGGGAGCTGTTTTTT
CASSLGASGRGGGELFF
>TRBD2|TRBJ2-1|medium-sized|TRBV19
TGTGCCAGTAGTAGGGGGACTAGCGGGAGCTCCTACAATGAGCAGTTCTTC
CASSRGTSGSSYNEQFF
>TRBD1|TRBJ2-1|.|TRBV7-8
TGTGCCAGCAGCTTAGCGAGACAGGGTAGGGAGCAGTTCTTC
CASSLARQGREQFF
>.|TRBJ2-3|.|TRBV7-2
TGTGCCAGCAGCTTAGACTCGGCAGGGCTCTCCCCGAAGCAGTATTTT
CASSLDSAGLSPKQYF
>.|TRBJ1-1|medium-sized|TRBV5-5
TGTGCCAGCAGCTTGGTCCCCGGGACACTGAACACTGAAGCTTTCTTT
CASSLVPGTLNTEAFF
>.|TRBJ2-2|.|TRBV19
TGTGCCAGTAGTGGAGTTCAGGGGAGCGGCGGGGAGCTGTTTTTT
CASSGVQGSGGELFF
>.|TRBJ2-2|once|TRBV24-1
TGTGCCACCAGTGATTTAGACATGAACACCGGGGAGCTGTTTTTT
CATSDLDMNTGELFF